This TCR beta chain was sequenced in a study of radiotherapy plus CTLA-4 blockade in lung cancer. On the study more broadly: Of the patients, about 17% showed objective responses and more than 30% attained disease control. Whole-study results and caveats: The study found tumor-derived TCR clones expanded in blood after radiotherapy plus ipilimumab.

Note on this clone: Its specificity is unknown.

Libraries were prepared by immunoSEQ multiplex PCR; TCRdb keeps only in-frame clonotypes and omits some of them. The table lists around 110,000 clones, 85% to 90% of them singletons, with over 6% in the top ten. Germline V CDR1 and CDR2: SGHRS, YFSETQ. The CDR3 extends over 14 amino acids. J gave up 5 bases and V 2 bases, and 4 bases lay outside the gene matches. The origin of this receptor is a human donor with non-small cell lung cancer that progressed on radiotherapy plus ipilimumab. The sequenced sample was peripheral blood, obtained from a patient treated with radiotherapy plus ipilimumab. V usage is TRBV5-1 and J usage is TRBJ2-7; 10 bases agree with TRBD1. This CDR3 reads CASSFRGTGDEQYF. CDR3 in DNA: TGCGCCAGCAGCTTCCGTGGGACAGGGGACGAGCAGTACTTC. Complete variable domain (other parts from reference TRBV5-1 and TRBJ2-7): KAGVTQTPRYLIKTRGQQVTLSCSPISGHRSVSWYQQTPGQGLQFLFEYFSETQRNKGNFPGRFSGRQFSNSRSEMNVSTLELGDSALYLCASSFRGTGDEQYFGPGTRLTVT.